This T cell receptor (beta chain) came from a study of blood T cell repertoires in COVID-19. Study summary: Acute and convalescent COVID-19 specimens originated in the United States, Italy and Spain. Sources were T cells, B-cell-depleted T cells, or PBMCs; the material itself was cDNA or gDNA.

TCRdb's table, derived via immunoSEQ multiplex PCR, lists solely in-frame clones and lacks some. The sample lists over 300,000 clones, 85% to 90% occurring once. Recruitment covered about 26 US areas and drew participants whose ages spanned roughly 18 to 95 years. With 0 bases removed from V and 7 bases from J, the gap between germline ends came to 13 bases. Germline CDR1 reads SGHRS; CDR2 reads YFSETQ. The CDR3 is made up of 14 amino acids. This chain connects TRBV5-1 to TRBJ1-1, with D perhaps TRBD1 (6 bases). Sequencing was performed on PBMCs or T cells enriched from blood (not recorded which). This receptor was identified in a woman aged 30 to 39 with acute COVID-19. The CDR3 DNA is TGCGCCAGCAGCTTGGCCCCAGGGGAGGGTGAAGCTTTCTTT. It codes for CASSLAPGEGEAFF. The whole variable domain, filled in from reference TRBV5-1 and TRBJ1-1, reads KAGVTQTPRYLIKTRGQQVTLSCSPISGHRSVSWYQQTPGQGLQFLFEYFSETQRNKGNFPGRFSGRQFSNSRSEMNVSTLELGDSALYLCASSLAPGEGEAFFGQGTRLTVV.